These 10 T cell receptor beta chains were sequenced from one sample in a study of breast tumors, draining lymph nodes, adjacent tissues. TCRdb independently ran MiXCR on the multiplex PCR reads; one entry per CDR3 protein. The sample shows about 110,000 distinct CDR3 sequences, 30% of them seen only once. Axillary draining lymph nodes of breast cancer patients supplied the node samples. Sequencing was done on a sample of axillary lymph node tissue. Receptors were obtained from a female donor with breast cancer. Some clones in this sample may be carry-over from other donors' samples.

At least ten counts were recorded for this clonotype. The V call is TRBV6-1, the J call TRBJ2-7; TRBD1 agrees at 10 bases. V dropped 5 bases and J dropped 4; count of bases not matched to a gene: 8. Germline V gene data show CDR1 as MNHNS and CDR2 as SASEGT. The CDR3 is 15 amino acids. Written as DNA, the CDR3 is TGTGCCAGCAGTCGCTCTTGGGACAGGGGATACGAGCAGTACTTC. Residues: CASSRSWDRGYEQYF.

In this sample, this clonotype turned up a few times. The gene calls are TRBV5-8 and TRBJ2-3; maybe TRBD2 (7 bases). Germline-derived CDR1 and CDR2 are SGHTS and YDEGEE. The ends were cut back, 4 bases at V and 2 bases at J, with 17 bases in the middle. The CDR3 extends over 16 amino acids. CDR3 nucleotide sequence: TGTGCCAGCAGCCTGGGGGGGGCCCCGGTCACAGATACGCAGTATTTT. The encoded protein is CASSLGGAPVTDTQYF.

The J gene is TRBJ1-3, the V gene TRBV5-1; the D is unclear. This CDR3 is built from 13 residues. The germline gives CDR1 SGHRS, CDR2 YFSETQ. V was pared by 4 bases and J by 4 bases, with 9 bases between. The CDR3 DNA reads TGCGCCAGCAGCGATGGATCCGGAAACACCATATATTTT. This encodes CASSDGSGNTIYF.

As concerns this clonotype: The conserved phenylalanine or tryptophan normally closing the CDR3 is absent here, so this likely arose from a read error. This chain links TRBV6-5 with TRBJ2-1; D is perhaps TRBD1 (5 bases). Trimming pared 5 bases from V and 3 bases from J, leaving 11 bases between. The CDR3 totals 14 residues. CDR1 is MNHEY, CDR2 SVGAGI, per germline. The CDR3 spells CASSHGQHYNEQFL. In DNA, the CDR3 is TGTGCCAGCAGTCATGGACAACACTACAATGAGCAGTTCCTC.

This clonotype was counted many times. CDR3 in amino acids: CASGQGRTDTQYF. DNA for the CDR3: TGTGCCAGCGGACAGGGAAGGACAGATACGCAGTATTTT. The genes are TRBV7-3 and TRBJ2-3; TRBD1 agrees at 8 bases. The germline V gene encodes CDR1 SGHTA and CDR2 FQGTGA. Trimming removed 8 bases from V and 3 bases from J; junction bases left unmatched: 4. The CDR3 covers 13 residues.

This clonotype was observed a single time. This CDR3 reads CASSLGQYEQYF. The DNA for the CDR3 is TGTGCCAGCAGCCTCGGACAGTACGAGCAGTACTTC. The rearrangement uses TRBV7-2 and TRBJ2-7, with a possible D match to TRBD1 (6 bases). Trimming left V 5 bases short and J 4 bases short, with 9 bases between. The CDR3 has 12 residues. The germline V gene encodes CDR1 SGHTA and CDR2 FQGNSA.

This chain links TRBV6-1 with TRBJ2-5, with 7 bases fitting TRBD1. Trimming removed 6 bases from V and 6 bases from J; junction bases left unmatched: 7. From germline, CDR1 is MNHNS and CDR2 SASEGT. There are 13 residues in the CDR3. The CDR3 nucleotides read TGTGCCAGCAGACACGGCAGGGGGAAGACCCAGTACTTC. It translates to CASRHGRGKTQYF.

The chain uses TRBV11-1 and TRBJ1-4, with a possible D match to TRBD1 (6 bases). Deletions cut 5 bases from V and 1 base from J, with 11 bases between. This CDR3 has 15 residues. Germline V gene sequence: CDR1 SGHAT, CDR2 FQDESV (reference sequence). This CDR3 reads CASSAQGLTNEKLFF. In DNA form, the CDR3 reads TGTGCCAGCAGCGCTCAGGGGTTAACTAATGAAAAACTGTTTTTT.

This clonotype showed up just once. This may come from a read error, since a much larger clone is one base off. The chain recombines TRBV20-1 with TRBJ2-7; D gene ambiguous. CDR1 and CDR2 (germline): DFQATT, SNEGSKA (reference sequence). There are 15 residues in the CDR3. CDR3 nucleotides: TGCGGTGCTAGAGATTTGGCTTCTTTACCATACGAGCAGTACTTC. It specifies CGARDLASLPYEQYF.

This clonotype was counted ten times or more. This chain links TRBV20-1 with TRBJ1-4; D gene uncertain. V lost 0 bases to trimming and J lost 4 bases, with 9 bases between them. CDR1 and CDR2 from the germline V gene are DFQATT and SNEGSKA (reference sequence). CDR3 size: 14 residues. Written as DNA, the CDR3 is TGCAGTGCTAGAGAGTTTGAAGATAATGAAAAACTGTTTTTT. Its protein product is CSAREFEDNEKLFF.